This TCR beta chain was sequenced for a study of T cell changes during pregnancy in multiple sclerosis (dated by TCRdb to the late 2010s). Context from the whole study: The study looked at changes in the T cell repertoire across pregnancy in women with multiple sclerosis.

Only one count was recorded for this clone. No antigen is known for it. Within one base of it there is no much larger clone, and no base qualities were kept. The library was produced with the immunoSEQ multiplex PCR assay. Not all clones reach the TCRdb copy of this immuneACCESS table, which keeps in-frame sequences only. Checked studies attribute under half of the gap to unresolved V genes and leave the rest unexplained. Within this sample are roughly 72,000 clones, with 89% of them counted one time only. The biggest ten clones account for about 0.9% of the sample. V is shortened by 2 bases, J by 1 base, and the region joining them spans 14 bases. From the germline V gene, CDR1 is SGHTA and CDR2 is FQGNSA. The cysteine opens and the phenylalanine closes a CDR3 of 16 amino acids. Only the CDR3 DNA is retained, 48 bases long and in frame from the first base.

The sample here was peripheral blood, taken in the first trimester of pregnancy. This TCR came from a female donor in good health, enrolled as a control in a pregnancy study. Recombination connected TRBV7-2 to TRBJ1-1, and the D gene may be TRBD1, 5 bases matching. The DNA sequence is TGTGCCAGCAGCTTACAAGGTGCAGGGCGGAACACTGAAGCTTTCTTT. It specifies CASSLQGAGRNTEAFF.